The present T cell receptor (beta chain) was sequenced within a study of T cells after yellow fever vaccination. A process of 5'RACE template switching, which added a universal primer site and UMIs, was used to make TCR cDNA. Using its own MiXCR run on the 5' RACE reads, TCRdb lists one record per CDR3 protein. Of over 300,000 distinct CDR3 sequences listed, approximately 3.9% are singletons. V dropped 4 bases and J dropped 6; count of bases not matched to a gene: 10. The germline V gene encodes CDR1 MNHEY and CDR2 SMNVEV (reference sequence). The length of the CDR3 is 16 residues. With regard to this clonotype: Its antigen remains unidentified.

Study conclusions and caveats: Contamination by abundant bulk-population clonotypes could be present in FACS-sorted repertoires. Post-booster repertoires contained most primary-vaccination clones again (96% CD4, less than 90% CD8). Few clonotypes appeared in both CD4 and CD8 compartments.

The sample consisted of PBMCs, taken on the day of the yellow fever booster vaccination. The chain couples TRBV27 to TRBJ2-3; 10 nucleotides align to TRBD2. This receptor was identified in a man between 18 and 29 years old who received the YFV17D yellow fever vaccine. This CDR3 reads CASSSGLARPRDTQYF. The CDR3 bases are TGTGCCAGCAGTTCGGGACTAGCGCGACCGCGGGATACGCAGTATTTT.